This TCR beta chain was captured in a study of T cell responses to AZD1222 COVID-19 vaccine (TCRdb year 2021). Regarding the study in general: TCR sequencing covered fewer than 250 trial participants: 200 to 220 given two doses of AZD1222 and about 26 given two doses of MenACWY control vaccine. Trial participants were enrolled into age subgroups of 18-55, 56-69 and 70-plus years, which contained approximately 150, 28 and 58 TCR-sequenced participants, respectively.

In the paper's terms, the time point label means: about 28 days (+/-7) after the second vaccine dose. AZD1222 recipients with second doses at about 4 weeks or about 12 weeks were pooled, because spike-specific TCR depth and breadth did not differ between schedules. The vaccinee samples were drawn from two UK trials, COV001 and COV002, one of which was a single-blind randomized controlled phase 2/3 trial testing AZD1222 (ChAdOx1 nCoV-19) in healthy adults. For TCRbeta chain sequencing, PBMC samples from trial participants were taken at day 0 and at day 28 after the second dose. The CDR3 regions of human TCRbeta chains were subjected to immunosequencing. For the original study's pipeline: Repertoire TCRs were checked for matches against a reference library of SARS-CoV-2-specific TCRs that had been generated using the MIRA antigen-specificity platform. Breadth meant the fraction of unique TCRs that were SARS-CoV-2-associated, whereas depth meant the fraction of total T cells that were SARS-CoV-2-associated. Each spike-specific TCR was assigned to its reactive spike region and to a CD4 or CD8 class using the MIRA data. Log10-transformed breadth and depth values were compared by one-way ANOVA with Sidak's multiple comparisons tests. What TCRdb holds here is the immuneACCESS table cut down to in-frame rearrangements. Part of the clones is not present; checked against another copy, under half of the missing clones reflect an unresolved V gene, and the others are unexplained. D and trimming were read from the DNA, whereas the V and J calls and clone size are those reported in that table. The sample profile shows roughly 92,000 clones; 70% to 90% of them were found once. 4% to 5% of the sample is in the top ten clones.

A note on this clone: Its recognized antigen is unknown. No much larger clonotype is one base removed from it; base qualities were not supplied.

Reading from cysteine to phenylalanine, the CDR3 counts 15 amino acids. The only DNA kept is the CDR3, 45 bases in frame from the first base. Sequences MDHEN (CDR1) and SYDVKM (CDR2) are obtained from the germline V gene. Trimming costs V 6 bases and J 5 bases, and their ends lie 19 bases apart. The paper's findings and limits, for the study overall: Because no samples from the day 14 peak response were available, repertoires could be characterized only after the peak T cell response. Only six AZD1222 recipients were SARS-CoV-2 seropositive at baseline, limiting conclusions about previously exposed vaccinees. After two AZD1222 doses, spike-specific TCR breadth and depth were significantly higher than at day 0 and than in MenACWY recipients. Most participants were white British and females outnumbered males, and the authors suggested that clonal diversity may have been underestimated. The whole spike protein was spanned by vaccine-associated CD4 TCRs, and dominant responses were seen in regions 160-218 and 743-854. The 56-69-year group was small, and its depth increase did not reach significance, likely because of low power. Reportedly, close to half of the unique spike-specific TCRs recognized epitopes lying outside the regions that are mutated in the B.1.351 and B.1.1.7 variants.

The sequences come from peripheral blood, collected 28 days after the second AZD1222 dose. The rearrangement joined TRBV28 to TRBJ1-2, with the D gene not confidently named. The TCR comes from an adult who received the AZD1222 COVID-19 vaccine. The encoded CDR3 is CASRRRTETFYGYTF. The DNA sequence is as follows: TGTGCCAGCAGGCGGAGGACTGAAACCTTTTATGGCTACACCTTC.